Listed here are 30 T cell receptor beta chains from one sample, sequenced in a study of shared clonotypes between healthy human individuals. The table came from immunoSEQ multiplex PCR; TCRdb's copy has only in-frame clones and leaves some out. The data show approximately 1.1 million clones, around 82% seen once. Sequencing used memory CD4+ T cells from PBMCs. This sample's subset: CD45RA-negative fraction. Receptors originate from a man younger than 30 in good health. Some clones in this sample may be carry-over from other donors' samples.

This chain connects TRBV28 to TRBJ1-2, with TRBD1 identical over 12 bases. This CDR3 comprises 14 residues. V dropped 6 bases and J dropped 8; count of bases not matched to a gene: 7. Germline CDR1 is MDHEN and CDR2 is SYDVKM. CDR3 region: CASRPGQGARGYTF. CDR3 DNA: TGTGCCAGCAGACCGGGACAGGGGGCGAGGGGCTACACCTTC.

This clone came up once. V and J are TRBV19 and TRBJ1-5; 8 bases are a match to TRBD1. Trimming cost V 1 base and J 1 base; bases outside gene matches: 3. The CDR3 covers 16 residues. Germline loops: CDR1 LNHDA, CDR2 SQIVND (reference sequence). For the CDR3, the DNA is TGTGCCAGTAGTATAGCAACAGGGGGGAGCAATCAGCCCCAGCATTTT. Encoded protein: CASSIATGGSNQPQHF.

This clone occurred once. This sequence joins TRBV2 and TRBJ2-7, with D perhaps TRBD2 (7 bases). The ends were cut back, 5 bases at V and 3 bases at J, with 17 bases in the middle. Germline values: CDR1 SNHLY, CDR2 FYNNEI. The CDR3 loop spans 15 amino acids. The CDR3 reads CASSRDRGGRYEQYF. The CDR3 DNA reads TGTGCCAGCAGTAGGGATAGGGGGGGCCGCTACGAGCAGTACTTC.

V and J are TRBV2 and TRBJ1-6; D remains unclear. In germline, CDR1 is SNHLY, CDR2 FYNNEI. The germline V and J ends were trimmed by 8 bases and 5 bases, with 7 bases remaining between them. This CDR3 has 12 amino acids. CDR3 region: CASGGNNSPLHF. CDR3 nucleotides: TGTGCCAGCGGAGGCAATAATTCACCCCTCCACTTT.

This chain links TRBV6-5 with TRBJ2-7; 9 positions agree with TRBD1. V lost 10 bases to trimming and J lost 6 bases; unmatched junction nucleotides: 13. The V gene's germline CDR1 is MNHEY and CDR2 SVGAGI. This CDR3 has 14 residues. The CDR3, as DNA: TGTGCCACCGGCGGGAACAGGGGGCCCGGCGAGCAGTACTTC. Protein: CATGGNRGPGEQYF.

The chain uses TRBV6-1 and TRBJ1-1; D might be TRBD1 (6 bases). Trimming stripped 10 bases from V and 0 bases from J, with 18 bases between. The germline CDR1 and CDR2 sequences are MNHNS and SASEGT. CDR3 size: 15 residues. CDR3 nucleotides: TGTGCCACCGTCCTAGGACAGACCATGAACACTGAAGCTTTCTTT. Protein sequence: CATVLGQTMNTEAFF.

This clone was counted a few times. DNA for the CDR3: TGTGCCAGCAACACACGACTAGGCGGGCTCCACGAGCAGTACTTC. Protein: CASNTRLGGLHEQYF. V is TRBV28 and J is TRBJ2-7; D is perhaps TRBD2 (6 bases). V was clipped by 7 bases and J by 5 bases, with 21 bases between them. Germline CDR1 reads MDHEN; CDR2 reads SYDVKM. This CDR3 is 15 amino acids long.

This rearrangement joins TRBV18 to TRBJ2-5, with TRBD2 as a possible D gene (6 bases). Germline CDR1 reads KGHSH; CDR2 reads LQKENI. This CDR3 region has 14 residues. Trimming took off 3 bases at V and 5 bases at J, with 13 bases between the two ends. CDR3 loop: CASSPAGQGETQYF. CDR3 bases: TGTGCCAGCTCACCGGCGGGGCAAGGGGAGACCCAGTACTTC. The whole variable domain, filled in from reference TRBV18 and TRBJ2-5, reads NAGVMQNPRHLVRRRGQEARLRCSPMKGHSHVYWYRQLPEEGLKFMVYLQKENIIDESGMPKERFSAEFPKEGPSILRIQQVVRGDSAAYFCASSPAGQGETQYFGPGTRLLVL.

The chain carries TRBV6-1 and TRBJ2-1; TRBD1 is a possible D gene (6 bases). Per germline, CDR1 MNHNS and CDR2 SASEGT. V dropped 1 base and J dropped 7 bases, with 23 bases sitting between them. This CDR3 has 18 residues. The CDR3 coding sequence is TGTGCCAGCAGTGAAGGGAACCGTGGGGGCCGTTGGTCGAATGAGCAGTTCTTC. Translated, it gives CASSEGNRGGRWSNEQFF.

The DNA for the CDR3 is TGTGCCAGCAATCCAACAGCCAGGGGGAACAATCAGCCCCAGCATTTT. This gives the protein CASNPTARGNNQPQHF. The V call is TRBV28, the J call TRBJ1-5; 7 bases line up with TRBD1. CDR3 size: 16 residues. Germline CDR1 is MDHEN and CDR2 is SYDVKM. Trimming took 7 bases from V and 3 from J; bases not matched to a gene: 12.

This sequence joins TRBV28 and TRBJ1-2, with 12 bases identical to TRBD1. CDR1 MDHEN and CDR2 SYDVKM come from the germline V gene. After removal of 3 bases from V and 6 bases from J, the junction contained 8 bases not matched to a gene. This CDR3 contains 16 residues. The CDR3 here is CASSFPPGQGANGYTF. The CDR3 bases are TGTGCCAGCAGTTTCCCCCCGGGACAGGGGGCGAATGGCTACACCTTC.

The chain has TRBV7-8 and TRBJ1-1; 8 bases agree with TRBD1. Germline CDR1 SGHVS, CDR2 FQNEAQ. This CDR3 contains 14 residues. The V segment lost 2 bases and the J segment 7 bases; nucleotides outside the gene matches: 6. The CDR3: CASSLRTGIFEAFF. CDR3 DNA: TGTGCCAGCAGCTTAAGGACAGGGATCTTTGAAGCTTTCTTT.

This chain joins TRBV5-1 and TRBJ2-7; D is uncertain. The CDR3 has 14 amino acids. The V end lost 5 bases, the J end lost 0 bases, and 12 bases lay between the germline ends. Germline V CDR1 and CDR2: SGHRS, YFSETQ. The CDR3 DNA sequence: TGCGCCAGCAGGCCGGCCATGGGCTCCTACGAGCAGTACTTC. The encoded protein is CASRPAMGSYEQYF.

This chain uses TRBV2 with TRBJ1-3; D not certain. The V end lost 4 bases, the J end lost 6 bases, and 13 bases lay between the germline ends. CDR3 length: 14 amino acids. Germline-derived CDR1 and CDR2 are SNHLY and FYNNEI. CDR3 bases: TGTGCCAGCAGTGGTCGTCCTCACCCAAACACCATATATTTT. Translated: CASSGRPHPNTIYF.

This clone came up a few times. The chain has TRBV5-7 and TRBJ1-2; no clear D. TRBV5-7 belongs to the ORF category, with a function that is uncertain. CDR3 length: 11 amino acids. Trimming left V 4 bases short and J 6 bases short, with 7 bases between. The CDR3 loop is CASSLRDGYTF. The CDR3 nucleotides read TGTGCCAGCAGCCTCCGTGATGGCTACACCTTC.

This clone was picked up many times. The CDR3, as DNA: TGTGCCAGCAGCTCGCAGACAGGGGGGAACTATGGCTACACCTTC. Protein product: CASSSQTGGNYGYTF. The genes are TRBV7-2 and TRBJ1-2, with TRBD1 identical over 9 bases. CDR1 SGHTA and CDR2 FQGNSA come from the germline V gene. V shed 4 bases, J shed 2 bases, and the junction held 5 bases outside the gene matches. This CDR3 spans 15 amino acids.

Notes on this clone: Other nucleotide sequences in the sample specify the same CDR3. This chain links TRBV7-9 with TRBJ2-3; D remains unclear. Trimming left V 1 base short and J 0 bases short, with 2 bases between. Germline CDR1 and CDR2: SEHNR and FQNEAQ (reference sequence). The CDR3 loop spans 13 amino acids. This chain's CDR3 is CASSLGSTDTQYF. The CDR3 nucleotides read TGTGCCAGCAGCTTAGGGAGCACAGATACGCAGTATTTT.

The chain recombines TRBV25-1 with TRBJ2-1; 8 positions match TRBD1. The CDR3 has 16 amino acids. V trimming: 10 bases; J trimming: 6 bases; junction bases outside the gene matches: 17. Germline CDR1 and CDR2: MGHDK and SYGVNS. The CDR3 reads CATENNDRGFFNEQFF. Here the CDR3 DNA reads TGTGCCACCGAGAACAACGACAGGGGATTCTTCAATGAGCAGTTCTTC.

The gene calls are TRBV7-8 and TRBJ1-1; D not certain. Germline assignment: CDR1 SGHVS and CDR2 FQNEAQ. V was shortened by 2 bases and J by 1 base, with 11 bases between the two germline ends. This CDR3 region has 15 residues. The DNA of the CDR3 is TGTGCCAGCAGCTTATTCCCCCCACCGAACACTGAAGCTTTCTTT. As protein: CASSLFPPPNTEAFF.

This chain connects TRBV6-5 to TRBJ2-1; 7 positions match TRBD1. The length of the CDR3 is 15 residues. Germline V gene data show CDR1 as MNHEY and CDR2 as SVGAGI. Trimming cost V 7 bases and J 6 bases; bases outside gene matches: 12. The DNA of the CDR3 is TGTGCCAGCATCTCCACAGGGGACGTCGGCAATGAGCAGTTCTTC. This codes for CASISTGDVGNEQFF.

The gene calls are TRBV14 and TRBJ1-2, with unresolved D. V lost 1 base and J 7 bases, leaving 10 bases between the germline ends. Germline values: CDR1 SGHDN, CDR2 FVKESK. The CDR3 is made up of 13 amino acids. The CDR3 DNA sequence: TGTGCCAGCAGCCAAGGTGCTCCACTTGGCTACACCTTC. This gives the protein CASSQGAPLGYTF.

A word on this clone: A much larger clone is a single base away; this may be a read error. The chain recombines TRBV5-1 with TRBJ1-2; D is ambiguous. This CDR3 has 13 amino acids. The germline V gene has CDR1 SGHRS and CDR2 YFSETQ. Trimming shortened V by 0 bases and J by 3 bases, and 6 bases separated the two germline ends. CDR3 coding DNA: TGCGCCAGCAGCTTGGGGAGCGACTATGGCTACACCTTC. Translation gives CASSLGSDYGYTF.

The chain recombines TRBV7-7 with TRBJ2-1, with TRBD2 identical over 8 bases. The CDR3 spans 15 residues. J lost 1 base, V lost 5 bases, and 4 bases had no gene match. CDR1 is SSHAT, CDR2 FNYEAQ, per germline (reference sequence). Here the CDR3 reads CASSQQRESYNEQFF. The CDR3 nucleotides are TGTGCCAGCAGCCAACAGCGGGAGTCCTACAATGAGCAGTTCTTC.

The count of this clone is one. J is TRBJ1-2 and V is TRBV28; D ambiguous. Trimming took 6 bases from V and 8 from J, leaving 13 bases between them. The CDR3 contains 12 residues. Germline V CDR1 and CDR2: MDHEN, SYDVKM. The CDR3 sequence is CASSRRVRGYTF. In DNA, the CDR3 is TGTGCCAGCAGCCGTCGGGTGCGGGGCTACACCTTC.

This clone was seen more than once but under ten times. The chain couples TRBV28 to TRBJ1-1; D call uncertain. The CDR3 length is 15 residues. Trimming took off 6 bases at V and 0 bases at J, with 14 bases between the two ends. The germline V gene encodes CDR1 MDHEN and CDR2 SYDVKM. In nucleotides, the CDR3 is TGTGCCAGCAGCCCCGCGCTGGGGTTGAACACTGAAGCTTTCTTT. Residues: CASSPALGLNTEAFF.

J is TRBJ2-3 and V is TRBV5-1, with unresolved D. Trimming left V 0 bases short and J 2 bases short, with 13 bases between. CDR3 length: 16 amino acids. Looked up from germline, CDR1 is SGHRS and CDR2 is YFSETQ. DNA of the CDR3: TGCGCCAGCAGCTTGGGGGCCAGAAGCTTCACAGATACGCAGTATTTT. It translates to CASSLGARSFTDTQYF. Together with reference TRBV5-1 and TRBJ2-3, the CDR3 gives the full variable domain: KAGVTQTPRYLIKTRGQQVTLSCSPISGHRSVSWYQQTPGQGLQFLFEYFSETQRNKGNFPGRFSGRQFSNSRSEMNVSTLELGDSALYLCASSLGARSFTDTQYFGPGTRLTVL.

The chain employs TRBV27 and TRBJ1-5; 7 bases line up with TRBD1. The CDR3 covers 13 residues. Germline values: CDR1 MNHEY, CDR2 SMNVEV (reference sequence). V shed 8 bases and J 4 bases; nucleotides not matched to a gene: 5. CDR3 region: CASGGQLNQPQHF. CDR3 bases: TGTGCCAGCGGGGGACAGCTAAATCAGCCCCAGCATTTT.

Only one count was recorded for this clone. The V and J genes are TRBV28 and TRBJ1-5; tentative D call: TRBD1 (6 bases). Per the germline V gene, CDR1 is MDHEN and CDR2 is SYDVKM. Deletions cut 4 bases from V and 2 bases from J, with 12 bases between. The CDR3 extends over 15 amino acids. CDR3 nucleotide sequence: TGTGCCAGCAGTTCTGGGGGCCCCGGCAATCAGCCCCAGCATTTT. It translates to CASSSGGPGNQPQHF. Filled out from reference TRBV28 and TRBJ1-5, the complete variable domain reads DVKVTQSSRYLVKRTGEKVFLECVQDMDHENMFWYRQDPGLGLRLIYFSYDVKMKEKGDIPEGYSVSREKKERFSLILESASTNQTSMYLCASSSGGPGNQPQHFGDGTRLSIL.

V usage is TRBV28 and J usage is TRBJ1-3; 10 bases are shared with TRBD1. V lost 3 bases, J lost 2 bases, and 7 bases stayed unmatched. CDR1 and CDR2 (germline): MDHEN, SYDVKM. The CDR3 totals 17 residues. CDR3 bases: TGTGCCAGCAGTTTGCCAGCCGGGACAGGGGCTGGAAACACCATATATTTT. It is translated as CASSLPAGTGAGNTIYF. The full variable domain, completed using reference TRBV28 and TRBJ1-3, is DVKVTQSSRYLVKRTGEKVFLECVQDMDHENMFWYRQDPGLGLRLIYFSYDVKMKEKGDIPEGYSVSREKKERFSLILESASTNQTSMYLCASSLPAGTGAGNTIYFGEGSWLTVV.

In its sample, this clone was seen once. CDR3: CASSFLREQFF. The CDR3 region has the DNA TGTGCCAGCAGTTTTTTACGGGAGCAGTTCTTC. This rearrangement joins TRBV28 to TRBJ2-1; D remains ambiguous. Germline V gene data show CDR1 as MDHEN and CDR2 as SYDVKM. Trimming removed 3 bases from V and 10 bases from J, with 7 bases in between. CDR3 length: 11 amino acids. The full variable domain, its missing parts supplied by reference TRBV28 and TRBJ2-1, is DVKVTQSSRYLVKRTGEKVFLECVQDMDHENMFWYRQDPGLGLRLIYFSYDVKMKEKGDIPEGYSVSREKKERFSLILESASTNQTSMYLCASSFLREQFFGPGTRLTVL.